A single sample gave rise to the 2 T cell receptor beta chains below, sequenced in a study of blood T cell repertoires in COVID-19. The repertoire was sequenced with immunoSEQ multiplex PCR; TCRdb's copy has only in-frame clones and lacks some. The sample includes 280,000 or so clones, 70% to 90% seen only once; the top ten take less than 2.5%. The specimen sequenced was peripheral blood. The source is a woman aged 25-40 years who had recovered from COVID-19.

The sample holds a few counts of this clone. This CDR3 reads CATLPSGTGNQPQHF. The DNA for the CDR3 is TGTGCCACCCTACCCTCAGGGACAGGGAATCAGCCCCAGCATTTT. This chain links TRBV19 with TRBJ1-5; the match to TRBD1 covers 9 bases. CDR3 length: 15 amino acids. Trimming at V came to 10 bases and at J to 4 bases, leaving 11 bases not matched to a gene. Per the germline V gene, CDR1 is LNHDA and CDR2 is SQIVND (reference sequence). Combining the CDR3 with reference TRBV19 and TRBJ1-5 gives the whole variable domain DGGITQSPKYLFRKEGQNVTLSCEQNLNHDAMYWYRQDPGQGLRLIYYSQIVNDFQKGDIAEGYSVSREKKESFPLTVTSAQKNPTAFYLCATLPSGTGNQPQHFGDGTRLSIL.

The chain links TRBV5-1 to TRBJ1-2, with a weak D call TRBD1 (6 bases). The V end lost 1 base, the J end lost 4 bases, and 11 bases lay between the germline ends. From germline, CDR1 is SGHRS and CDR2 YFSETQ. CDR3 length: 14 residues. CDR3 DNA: TGCGCCAGCAGCTTGAACAGGGAGGGCTATGGCTACACCTTC. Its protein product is CASSLNREGYGYTF.